This T cell receptor (beta chain) was documented in a study of CD8+CD57+ T cells in acquired aplastic anemia. All patients picked for sequencing had shown, by flow cytometry, an expansion of CD8+CD57+ cells. Each patient had severe acquired aplastic anemia. Receipt of therapy had not occurred in any patient by the time of blood sampling. CDR3 and TCR beta VDJ profiling relied on a genomic DNA template. TCRdb re-called the reads through MiXCR, storing one row per CDR3 protein. The table lists around 150,000 distinct CDR3 sequences, around half of them singletons. As regards this clonotype: Its antigen is as yet unknown.

Study results and limitations: Found in both controls and patients were fewer than 35 CD8+ CDR3 sequences.

The CDR3 runs to 16 residues. The V gene lost 2 bases and the J gene lost 7 bases, with 20 bases spanning the gap. Germline V gene sequence: CDR1 MNHEY, CDR2 SVGAGI. This chain uses TRBV6-5 with TRBJ1-1; D is uncertain. Sequenced material: sorted CD4+, CD8+, or CD8+CD57+ T cells (not recorded which) from PBMCs. The clonotype comes from a human donor with aplastic anemia. The CDR3 loop is CASSYKLRTPGDEAFF. Written as DNA, the CDR3 is TGTGCCAGCAGTTACAAACTCCGAACCCCCGGGGATGAAGCTTTCTTT.